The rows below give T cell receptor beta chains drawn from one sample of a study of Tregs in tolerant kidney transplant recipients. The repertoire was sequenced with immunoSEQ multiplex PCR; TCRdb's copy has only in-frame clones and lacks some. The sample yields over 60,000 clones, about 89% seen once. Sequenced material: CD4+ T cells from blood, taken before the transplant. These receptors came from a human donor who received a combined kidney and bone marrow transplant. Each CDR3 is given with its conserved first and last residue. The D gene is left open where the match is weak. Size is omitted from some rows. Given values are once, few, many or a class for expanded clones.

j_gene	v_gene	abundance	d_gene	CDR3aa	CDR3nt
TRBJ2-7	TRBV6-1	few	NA	CASSPRQASYEQYF	TGTGCCAGCAGTCCTCGACAGGCCTCCTACGAGCAGTACTTC
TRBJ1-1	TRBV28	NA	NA	CASPNREGKNTEAFF	TGTGCCAGCCCCAATAGGGAGGGGAAGAACACTGAAGCTTTCTTT
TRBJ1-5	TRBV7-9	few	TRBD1	CASSSQGEPQHF	TGTGCCAGCAGCTCTCAGGGGGAGCCCCAGCATTTT
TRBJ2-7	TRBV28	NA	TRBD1	CASTPGQGTYEQYF	TGTGCCAGCACCCCGGGACAGGGAACCTACGAGCAGTACTTC
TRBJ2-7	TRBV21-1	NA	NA	CASSSRPQRARSYEQYF	TGTGCCAGCAGCAGCCGACCACAGCGGGCCCGCTCCTACGAGCAGTACTTC
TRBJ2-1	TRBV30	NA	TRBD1	CAWTGQGATFSSYNEQFF	TGTGCCTGGACAGGACAGGGGGCGACTTTTAGCTCCTACAATGAGCAGTTCTTC
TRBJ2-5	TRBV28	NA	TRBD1	CASTFQGTGYQETQYF	TGTGCCAGCACATTCCAGGGGACAGGGTACCAAGAGACCCAGTACTTC
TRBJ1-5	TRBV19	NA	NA	CASSINGGGVQPQHF	TGTGCCAGTAGTATAAACGGGGGGGGCGTTCAGCCCCAGCATTTT
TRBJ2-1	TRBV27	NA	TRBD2	CASSARLAGTGQNEQFF	TGTGCCAGCAGTGCCCGACTAGCGGGGACCGGTCAGAATGAGCAGTTCTTC
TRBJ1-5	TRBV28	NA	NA	CASSFRWDIVSQPQHF	TGTGCCAGCAGTTTTAGATGGGACATTGTAAGTCAGCCCCAGCATTTT
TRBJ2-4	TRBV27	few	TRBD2	CASSVLTSAHIQYF	TGTGCCAGCAGCGTCCTGACTAGCGCTCACATTCAGTACTTC
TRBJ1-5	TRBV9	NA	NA	CASSLGWQGNQPQHF	TGTGCCAGCAGCCTCGGCTGGCAGGGTAATCAGCCCCAGCATTTT
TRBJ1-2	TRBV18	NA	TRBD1	CASSPRTGENYGYTF	TGTGCCAGCTCACCTCGGACAGGGGAGAACTATGGCTACACCTTC
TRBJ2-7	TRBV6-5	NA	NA	CASSYYGGSGEQYF	TGTGCCAGCAGTTATTACGGGGGATCGGGCGAGCAGTACTTC
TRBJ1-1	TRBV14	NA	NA	CASSLIGGVYTEAFF	TGTGCCAGCAGCCTCATAGGGGGGGTTTACACTGAAGCTTTCTTT
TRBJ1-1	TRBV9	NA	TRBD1	CASSTGQGAGKGDTEAFF	TGTGCCAGCAGCACGGGACAGGGGGCGGGAAAGGGAGACACTGAAGCTTTCTTT
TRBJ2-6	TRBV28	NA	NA	CASSLRTAGANVLTF	TGTGCCAGCAGTTTAAGGACAGCTGGGGCCAACGTCCTGACTTTC
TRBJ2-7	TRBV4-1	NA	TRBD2	CASTKTSGNSYEQYF	TGCGCCAGCACCAAGACTAGCGGGAACTCCTACGAGCAGTACTTC
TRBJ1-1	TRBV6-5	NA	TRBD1	CASRGQGVTEAFF	TGTGCCAGCAGAGGACAGGGGGTTACTGAAGCTTTCTTT
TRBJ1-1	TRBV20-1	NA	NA	CSADMNTEAFF	TGCAGTGCTGACATGAACACTGAAGCTTTCTTT
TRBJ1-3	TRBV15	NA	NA	CATSRDRQVAGSGNTIYF	TGTGCCACCAGCAGAGATAGACAGGTGGCGGGCTCTGGAAACACCATATATTTT
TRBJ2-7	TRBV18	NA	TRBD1	CASSPSSGGSYEQYF	TGTGCCAGCTCACCCAGTTCAGGGGGATCGTACGAGCAGTACTTC
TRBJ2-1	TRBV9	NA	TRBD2	CASSPGTSAYNEQFF	TGTGCCAGCAGCCCTGGGACTAGCGCGTACAATGAGCAGTTCTTC
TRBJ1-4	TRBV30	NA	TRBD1	CAWSVLRQGANEKLFF	TGTGCCTGGAGTGTACTGCGGCAGGGGGCTAATGAAAAACTGTTTTTT